This entry lists 31 T cell receptor beta chains sequenced from one sample in a study of T cells in localized non-small cell lung cancer. Generated by immunoSEQ multiplex PCR, the TCRdb table keeps only in-frame clones and is missing some. This repertoire shows about 36,000 clones, about 92% found once; its top ten account for roughly 6.9%. The sequencing here drew on peripheral blood, taken before any cancer treatment. Every receptor here comes from a female donor older than 55 with stage I lung adenocarcinoma.

This clone was counted a single time. The chain couples TRBV5-4 to TRBJ2-3, with 8 positions matching TRBD2. V gave up 0 bases and J gave up 4 bases; unmatched junction bases: 13. Germline loops: CDR1 SGHNT, CDR2 YYREEE (reference sequence). CDR3 length: 18 residues. The DNA of the CDR3 is TGTGCCAGCAGCTTGGTCCCCCTTTTTGCGGGGGGAGCAGATACGCAGTATTTT. This sequence encodes CASSLVPLFAGGADTQYF.

V gene TRBV29-1 combines with J gene TRBJ1-1, with a tentative D call TRBD1 (6 bases). The germline V gene has CDR1 SQVTM and CDR2 ANQGSEA. The V end was cut by 7 bases, the J end by 1 base, with 16 bases between. The CDR3 has 14 amino acids. CDR3 loop: CSAEHTGTNTEAFF. CDR3 bases: TGCAGCGCCGAACATACAGGGACGAACACTGAAGCTTTCTTT.

Comments on this clone: Other nucleotide sequences in the sample specify the same CDR3. The J gene is TRBJ2-4, the V gene TRBV19; TRBD2 matches at 11 bases. The V segment lost 4 bases and the J segment 0 bases; nucleotides outside the gene matches: 2. The germline gives CDR1 LNHDA, CDR2 SQIVND (reference sequence). The CDR3 spans 16 residues. The CDR3 DNA follows: TGTGCCAGTAGTACCCTAGCGGGGGGAGCCAAAAACATTCAGTACTTC. Translated, it gives CASSTLAGGAKNIQYF. The whole variable domain, remainder taken from reference TRBV19 and TRBJ2-4, is DGGITQSPKYLFRKEGQNVTLSCEQNLNHDAMYWYRQDPGQGLRLIYYSQIVNDFQKGDIAEGYSVSREKKESFPLTVTSAQKNPTAFYLCASSTLAGGAKNIQYFGAGTRLSVL.

The chain uses TRBV19 and TRBJ1-5; 9 bases align to TRBD1. Germline V gives CDR1 LNHDA, CDR2 SQIVND (reference sequence). This CDR3 comprises 14 residues. The ends lost 6 bases at V and 5 bases at J; junction bases unmatched: 5. The CDR3 region has the DNA TGTGCCAGTAGCCGCGACAGGGGGTATCAGCCCCAGCATTTT. Residues: CASSRDRGYQPQHF.

The chain uses TRBV11-2 and TRBJ1-3; D is undetermined. CDR3 size: 15 residues. Germline-derived CDR1 and CDR2 are SGHAT and FQNNGV. Trimming took 1 base from V and 4 from J, leaving 11 bases between them. CDR3 DNA: TGTGCCAGCAGCTTAGTCATGGGGAAGGGAAACACCATATATTTT. Residues: CASSLVMGKGNTIYF.

The chain carries TRBV25-1 and TRBJ1-1, with D tentatively TRBD1 (5 bases). Trimming shortened V by 6 bases and J by 4 bases, and 9 bases separated the two germline ends. There are 12 residues in the CDR3. CDR1 is MGHDK, CDR2 SYGVNS, per germline. The CDR3 bases are TGTGCCAGCAGGGGGCGGAGCACTGAAGCTTTCTTT. As protein: CASRGRSTEAFF.

The chain is built from TRBV18 and TRBJ1-2, with D hard to call. Per germline, CDR1 KGHSH and CDR2 LQKENI. The CDR3 is 14 amino acids. Deletions cut 2 bases from V and 6 bases from J, with 13 bases between. The CDR3 protein is CASSPSPGQDGYTF. In nucleotides, the CDR3 is TGTGCCAGCTCACCATCCCCCGGGCAGGATGGCTACACCTTC.

CDR3 protein: CSANVVDEQYF. Here the CDR3 DNA reads TGCAGTGCAAACGTCGTAGACGAGCAGTACTTC. This chain uses TRBV20-1 with TRBJ2-7; D uncertain. This CDR3 region has 11 residues. Germline values: CDR1 DFQATT, CDR2 SNEGSKA (reference sequence). Trimming shortened V by 6 bases and J by 5 bases, and 11 bases separated the two germline ends.

The chain carries TRBV27 and TRBJ2-5; D might be TRBD2 (5 bases). Looked up from germline, CDR1 is MNHEY and CDR2 is SMNVEV (reference sequence). The length of the CDR3 is 15 residues. Trimming left V 3 bases short and J 5 bases short, with 16 bases between. CDR3 protein: CASSLGGRDIETQYF. The CDR3 DNA is TGTGCCAGCAGTTTGGGTGGTCGGGATATTGAGACCCAGTACTTC.

The rearrangement joins TRBV6-1 to TRBJ2-3, with D unresolved. Trimming left V 7 bases short and J 4 bases short, with 12 bases between. Germline V CDR1 and CDR2: MNHNS, SASEGT. There are 13 residues in the CDR3. The chain's CDR3 is CASTAFYPDTQYF. CDR3 DNA: TGTGCCAGCACGGCCTTTTACCCAGATACGCAGTATTTT.

The J gene is TRBJ2-7, the V gene TRBV7-8; the D gene is possibly TRBD1 (5 bases). Germline lookup yields CDR1 SGHVS and CDR2 FQNEAQ. The CDR3 consists of 16 residues. The germline V and J ends were trimmed by 3 bases and 6 bases, with 21 bases remaining between them. The CDR3 region is CASSFIGRQGEAEQYF. CDR3 sequence (DNA): TGTGCCAGCAGCTTCATCGGTCGGCAGGGCGAAGCCGAGCAGTACTTC.

V is TRBV6-5 and J is TRBJ1-2, with D tentatively TRBD1 (6 bases). CDR1 and CDR2 (germline): MNHEY, SVGAGI. V was clipped by 10 bases and J by 5 bases, with 17 bases between them. The CDR3 has 13 residues. Written as DNA, the CDR3 is TGTGCCATCATGGGGCAGGGGACATATGGCTACACCTTC. Its translation: CAIMGQGTYGYTF.

The CDR3 region has the DNA TGTGCCAGCTCACCACAACAAAGAAACAGCCTCGGCGGGGATGGCTACACCTTC. The encoded protein is CASSPQQRNSLGGDGYTF. V and J are TRBV18 and TRBJ1-2; D gene uncertain. The V gene lost 1 base and the J gene lost 6 bases, with 24 bases spanning the gap. CDR1 is KGHSH, CDR2 LQKENI, per germline. The CDR3 is made up of 18 amino acids.

The chain has TRBV10-1 and TRBJ2-7; 11 nucleotides match TRBD1. The germline CDR1 and CDR2 sequences are WNHNN and SYGVQD (reference sequence). The CDR3 length is 17 residues. Trimming at V came to 10 bases and at J to 2 bases, leaving 16 bases not matched to a gene. The CDR3, as DNA: TGCGCCACCGAAGACGGACAGGGGGCTCGTTTGACCTACGAGCAGTACTTC. Its protein product is CATEDGQGARLTYEQYF.

The gene calls are TRBV28 and TRBJ2-3; 7 bases fit TRBD2. The CDR3 length is 15 residues. Per the germline V gene, CDR1 is MDHEN and CDR2 is SYDVKM. The trim removed 3 bases at V and 3 bases at J, leaving 6 bases unmatched. CDR3 loop: CASSFTSAGTDTQYF. The CDR3 DNA reads TGTGCCAGCAGTTTTACTAGCGCGGGTACAGATACGCAGTATTTT.

The V call is TRBV28, the J call TRBJ1-6; D ambiguous. CDR3 size: 14 residues. Trimming cost V 2 bases and J 7 bases, with 9 bases left between them. Germline loops: CDR1 MDHEN, CDR2 SYDVKM. The CDR3 DNA is TGTGCCAGCAGTTTAAAGACGGACAATTCACCCCTCCACTTT. Its translation is CASSLKTDNSPLHF. Full variable domain (remainder filled in from reference TRBV28 and TRBJ1-6): DVKVTQSSRYLVKRTGEKVFLECVQDMDHENMFWYRQDPGLGLRLIYFSYDVKMKEKGDIPEGYSVSREKKERFSLILESASTNQTSMYLCASSLKTDNSPLHFGNGTRLTVT.

The chain links TRBV19 to TRBJ2-3; D is tentatively TRBD1 or TRBD2 (5 bases each). Germline CDR1 reads LNHDA; CDR2 reads SQIVND (reference sequence). The CDR3 loop spans 15 amino acids. The V gene lost 3 bases and the J gene lost 1 base, with 11 bases spanning the gap. The CDR3 DNA sequence: TGTGCCAGTAGTATCCGGGACGGCGGCACAGATACGCAGTATTTT. Residues: CASSIRDGGTDTQYF.

This rearrangement joins TRBV5-1 to TRBJ1-5; no firm D call. The CDR3 has 14 amino acids. V lost 2 bases and J 7 bases, leaving 13 bases between the germline ends. Germline CDR1 reads SGHRS; CDR2 reads YFSETQ. The DNA for the CDR3 is TGCGCCAGCAGCTTTTTGGGTGGAGGGCAGCCCCAGCATTTT. This sequence encodes CASSFLGGGQPQHF.

The CDR3 bases are TGTGCCAGCAGCTTAGAGAGGCAAGATACGCAGTATTTT. Its translation: CASSLERQDTQYF. This chain uses TRBV7-7 with TRBJ2-3; D call uncertain. The CDR3 contains 13 residues. Trimming removed 1 base from V and 5 bases from J, with 7 bases in between. Germline loops: CDR1 SSHAT, CDR2 FNYEAQ (reference sequence).

The chain employs TRBV7-3 and TRBJ2-5; D not certain. This CDR3 has 13 amino acids. Germline V CDR1 and CDR2: SGHTA, FQGTGA. V was trimmed by 2 bases and J by 0 bases, leaving 4 bases between them. DNA of the CDR3: TGTGCCAGCAGCTTAGAGAACCAAGAGACCCAGTACTTC. Translated, it gives CASSLENQETQYF.

DNA for the CDR3: TGTGCCAGCAGCTTATGGACAGGTGGCACTGAAGCTTTCTTT. Translated, it gives CASSLWTGGTEAFF. V usage is TRBV7-8 and J usage is TRBJ1-1, with TRBD1 identical over 7 bases. This CDR3 region has 14 residues. The trim removed 2 bases at V and 4 bases at J, leaving 4 bases unmatched. Germline CDR1 reads SGHVS; CDR2 reads FQNEAQ.

The CDR3 DNA reads as TGTGCCAGCAGCACAAGGGCCCTTAACACTGAAGCTTTCTTT. It codes for CASSTRALNTEAFF. The J gene is TRBJ1-1, the V gene TRBV13; no reliable D call. Germline V lookup: CDR1 PRHDT, CDR2 FYEKMQ (reference sequence). The CDR3 loop spans 14 amino acids. The V gene lost 5 bases and the J gene lost 2 bases, with 12 bases spanning the gap.

The V call is TRBV18, the J call TRBJ2-1; D gene uncertain. Germline V CDR1 and CDR2: KGHSH, LQKENI. The CDR3 has 14 residues. V dropped 3 bases and J dropped 8 bases, with 14 bases sitting between them. The CDR3 DNA sequence: TGTGCCAGCTCACCCATCGGAGAAGAGGATGAGCAGTTCTTC. Residues: CASSPIGEEDEQFF.

Turning to this clone: The sample holds other DNA sequences that translate to the same CDR3. The rearrangement joins TRBV2 to TRBJ1-6; D remains ambiguous. The V gene lost 8 bases and the J gene lost 9 bases, with 20 bases spanning the gap. The CDR3 consists of 15 residues. Germline V gives CDR1 SNHLY, CDR2 FYNNEI. CDR3 sequence reads: CASHQQTTLGSPLHF. The CDR3, as DNA: TGTGCCAGCCATCAACAAACCACTTTGGGTTCACCCCTCCACTTT.

The chain uses TRBV27 and TRBJ1-2; unclear D gene. From germline, CDR1 is MNHEY and CDR2 SMNVEV (reference sequence). V dropped 4 bases and J dropped 5 bases, with 14 bases sitting between them. CDR3 length: 14 amino acids. For the CDR3, the DNA is TGTGCCAGCAGTTCCATCGGCACGACGTATGGCTACACCTTC. Encoded protein: CASSSIGTTYGYTF.

The chain links TRBV19 to TRBJ1-3; 10 bases map to TRBD1. The CDR3 covers 13 residues. The trim removed 7 bases at V and 8 bases at J, leaving 5 bases unmatched. CDR1 and CDR2 (germline): LNHDA, SQIVND (reference sequence). Written as DNA, the CDR3 is TGTGCCAGTAAGGACAGGGGGACGGACACCATATATTTT. Encoded protein: CASKDRGTDTIYF.

To note about this clone: An end of the junction differs from the germline gene, which may be a read error. The rearrangement links TRBV7-7 to TRBJ2-1; TRBD2 is a possible D gene (5 bases). The germline V gene has CDR1 SSHAT and CDR2 FNYEAQ (reference sequence). The CDR3 is 15 residues long. The CDR3 here is CASSIGAGSYNEQFF. The CDR3 DNA reads as TGTGCTAGCAGCATCGGCGCGGGTTCCTACAATGAGCAGTTCTTC. The full variable domain, with the rest looked up from reference TRBV7-7 and TRBJ2-1, is GAGVSQSPRYKVTKRGQDVTLRCDPISSHATLYWYQQALGQGPEFLTYFNYEAQPDKSGLPSDRFSAERPEGSISTLTIQRTEQRDSAMYRCASSIGAGSYNEQFFGPGTRLTVL.

The chain recombines TRBV4-1 with TRBJ1-5; TRBD1 aligns across 9 bases. The length of the CDR3 is 14 residues. V gave up 4 bases and J gave up 8 bases; unmatched junction bases: 6. Germline-derived CDR1 and CDR2 are MGHRA and YSYEKL. The CDR3 DNA follows: TGCGCCAGCAGCCGCGGACAGGGGCTAGAGCCCCAGCATTTT. This encodes CASSRGQGLEPQHF.

The genes are TRBV5-1 and TRBJ2-1; a weak D match, TRBD2 (7 bases). The germline CDR1 and CDR2 sequences are SGHRS and YFSETQ. This CDR3 has 14 residues. The germline V and J ends were trimmed by 7 bases and 5 bases, with 16 bases remaining between them. CDR3 in DNA: TGCGCCAGCGCGGGGGCGAGGTTGGACAATGAGCAGTTCTTC. This codes for CASAGARLDNEQFF.

The V and J genes are TRBV5-1 and TRBJ2-2; D perhaps matches TRBD1 (6 bases). Germline V CDR1 and CDR2: SGHRS, YFSETQ. Trimming took 4 bases from V and 6 from J, leaving 22 bases between them. The length of the CDR3 is 17 residues. CDR3 region: CASSPPVWGRPAGELFF. The CDR3 DNA follows: TGCGCCAGCAGCCCCCCGGTTTGGGGGCGTCCGGCCGGGGAGCTGTTTTTT.

The V gene is TRBV19, the J gene TRBJ2-1; TRBD1 matches 8 bases. CDR1 and CDR2 from the germline V gene are LNHDA and SQIVND (reference sequence). This CDR3 has 16 residues. The V and J ends lost 7 bases and 2 bases, in that order; junction bases with no gene match: 10. DNA for the CDR3: TGTGCCAGTACCCCCGACAGGGGAAGACCCTACAATGAGCAGTTCTTC. Its protein is CASTPDRGRPYNEQFF.